Given below is one TCR beta chain in context. The data were taken from a study of blood T cell repertoires in COVID-19. Looking at the study overall: Italy, Spain and the United States were the sources of the convalescent and acute COVID-19 samples. PBMCs, B-cell-depleted T cells, or T cells provided the cDNA or gDNA that made up the material.

In the original analysis: Researchers report that nucleated cell counts were estimated from reference gene primer amplification. The assay was immunoSEQ multiplex PCR, and TCRdb's table has in-frame clones only and misses some. V, J and clone size were drawn from that table, and D and trimming were deduced from the DNA. The sample gives about 190,000 clones, about 89% of which show up once; approximately 6.7% is in the top ten. Sequencing used peripheral blood. This TCR derives from a man aged 40-55 years with acute or convalescent COVID-19.

In nucleotides, the CDR3 is TGTGCCAGCAGCTTAGTTGTATCGGGCTATGGCTACACCTTC. It translates to CASSLVVSGYGYTF. The chain combines TRBV7-9 with TRBJ1-2; D unresolved. The CDR3 contains 14 residues. V was shortened by 1 base and J by 4 bases, with 10 bases between the two germline ends. Germline V lookup: CDR1 SEHNR, CDR2 FQNEAQ (reference sequence).